This passage covers 10 T cell receptor beta chains from one sample sequenced in a study of sequential checkpoint blockade in melanoma. Sequencing used immunoSEQ multiplex PCR; TCRdb keeps in-frame clones, though not all of them. In the table there are tens of thousands of clones, 65% to 75% of which are singletons. Treatment noted: randomized to nivolumab then ipilimumab (arm A) or the reverse (arm B). The source material was CD8+ T cells sorted from blood (inferred from file names), sampled from a patient given nivolumab and ipilimumab in sequence. The receptors originated from a human donor with melanoma.

The J gene is TRBJ1-5, the V gene TRBV5-6, with D unclear. Germline V gene lookup returns CDR1 SGHDT and CDR2 YYEEEE. Trimming stripped 7 bases from V and 7 bases from J, with 15 bases between. The CDR3 runs to 13 residues. CDR3 in DNA: TGTGCCAGCTCGGCGGCACCCAGCCAGCCCCAGCATTTT. This gives the protein CASSAAPSQPQHF.

This clone was found a few times. This chain joins TRBV7-2 and TRBJ2-7; 11 bases agree with TRBD1. CDR1 is SGHTA, CDR2 FQGNSA, per germline. With 4 bases clipped from V and 2 bases from J, the junction kept 7 bases outside the gene matches. This CDR3 contains 16 residues. CDR3 sequence reads: CASSSRTGGDAYEQYF. CDR3 DNA: TGTGCCAGCAGCTCCAGGACAGGGGGCGACGCCTACGAGCAGTACTTC.

This chain joins TRBV28 and TRBJ2-1; 10 nucleotides line up with TRBD1. The CDR3 is 15 amino acids. Germline V gives CDR1 MDHEN, CDR2 SYDVKM. The V and J ends lost 6 bases and 4 bases, in that order; junction bases with no gene match: 6. DNA of the CDR3: TGTGCCAGCAGGGGTGACAGGGGGCCGTACAATGAGCAGTTCTTC. It codes for CASRGDRGPYNEQFF.

The rearrangement joins TRBV11-2 to TRBJ1-2; 7 positions match TRBD1. With 5 bases clipped from V and 4 bases from J, the junction kept 4 bases outside the gene matches. This CDR3 has 13 residues. The germline V gene encodes CDR1 SGHAT and CDR2 FQNNGV. CDR3 sequence reads: CASSLGQLYGYTF. As DNA, the CDR3 is TGTGCCAGCAGCCTGGGACAGCTCTATGGCTACACCTTC.

This chain links TRBV4-1 with TRBJ1-4; the D is unclear. This CDR3 has 15 residues. V lost 1 base, J lost 7 bases, and 13 bases lay in between. The germline gives CDR1 MGHRA, CDR2 YSYEKL. The DNA for the CDR3 is TGCGCCAGCAGCCAAGTGGTTTGGGGAGGTGAAAAACTGTTTTTT. This sequence encodes CASSQVVWGGEKLFF.

The chain joins TRBV25-1 to TRBJ2-5; weak D call: TRBD2 (6 bases). The CDR3 totals 14 residues. The ends were cut back, 4 bases at V and 5 bases at J, with 14 bases in the middle. CDR1 is MGHDK, CDR2 SYGVNS, per germline. Here the CDR3 reads CASSGGTGWETQYF. CDR3 DNA sequence: TGTGCCAGCAGTGGCGGGACGGGCTGGGAGACCCAGTACTTC.

This sequence joins TRBV27 and TRBJ2-2; D is perhaps TRBD2 (7 bases). The CDR3 runs to 14 residues. Looked up from germline, CDR1 is MNHEY and CDR2 is SMNVEV (reference sequence). V was pared by 4 bases and J by 4 bases, with 10 bases between. The chain's CDR3 is CASSSGEGTGELFF. The CDR3 nucleotides are TGTGCCAGCAGTTCAGGGGAGGGCACCGGGGAGCTGTTTTTT.

The chain carries TRBV28 and TRBJ2-1, with D possibly TRBD1 on 7 matching bases. The CDR3 length is 17 residues. Germline V gene lookup returns CDR1 MDHEN and CDR2 SYDVKM. V lost 8 bases to trimming and J lost 0 bases, with 20 bases between them. The CDR3 bases are TGTGCCAGCGGAACCGCGGGACAGACCGTCTCCTACAATGAGCAGTTCTTC. This encodes CASGTAGQTVSYNEQFF.

V is TRBV27 and J is TRBJ2-3; D is unresolved. The CDR3 contains 12 residues. CDR1 MNHEY and CDR2 SMNVEV come from the germline V gene (reference sequence). Trimming shortened V by 6 bases and J by 1 base, and 5 bases separated the two germline ends. CDR3 loop: CASSRGTDTQYF. CDR3 DNA: TGTGCCAGCAGCCGAGGCACAGATACGCAGTATTTT.

The chain carries TRBV6-6 and TRBJ1-6; 9 nucleotides agree with TRBD1. V shed 5 bases, J shed 7 bases, and the junction held 6 bases outside the gene matches. Germline lookup yields CDR1 MNHNY and CDR2 SVGAGI (reference sequence). The CDR3 is 15 amino acids. CDR3 in amino acids: CASSPPTGGNSPLHF. CDR3 sequence (DNA): TGTGCCAGCAGTCCGCCGACAGGGGGGAATTCACCCCTCCACTTT.